This passage covers 18 T cell receptor beta chains from one sample sequenced in a study of T cell repertoires in aging, cancer and after chemotherapy. A mixed TRB-A/B primer pool amplified rearranged TRB by multiplex touch-down PCR. One entry per CDR3 protein, called by TCRdb with MiXCR from the multiplex PCR reads. The sample contains around 6,000 distinct CDR3 sequences, roughly a quarter of which appear only once. Amplification of TCR beta used genomic DNA extracted from peripheral blood. The sequencing sample was made of blood. These receptors all stem from a human donor with a blood cancer.

This clonotype has just a few counts. This chain connects TRBV11-3 to TRBJ1-1, with D possibly matching TRBD1 (6 bases). V was clipped by 6 bases and J by 1 base, with 27 bases between them. The germline V gene encodes CDR1 SGHNT and CDR2 YENEEA. The CDR3 contains 19 residues. CDR3 bases: TGTGCCAGCAGACAGGGACTCGGCCCCCTTAACGTGAGGAACACTGAAGCTTTCTTT. It yields the protein CASRQGLGPLNVRNTEAFF.

This clonotype was detected a few times. This rearrangement joins TRBV12-3 or TRBV12-4 to TRBJ2-3; 11 bases agree with TRBD1. Trimming cost V 1 base and J 2 bases; bases outside gene matches: 8. The CDR3 length is 18 residues. The CDR3 DNA is TGTGCCAGCAGTTTAGTGCCGGGACAGGGGGGATACACAGATACGCAGTATTTT. This gives the protein CASSLVPGQGGYTDTQYF.

This clonotype is deemed medium-sized. The gene calls are TRBV6-5 and TRBJ1-6; D is undetermined. Per germline, CDR1 MNHEY and CDR2 SVGAGI. The CDR3 extends over 14 amino acids. V lost 7 bases and J 10 bases, leaving 17 bases between the germline ends. The CDR3 DNA is TGTGCCAGCACCTACACCAGGAAAATCTCACCCCTCCACTTT. This codes for CASTYTRKISPLHF.

By its share, this clonotype is medium-sized. The V call is TRBV20-1, the J call TRBJ1-4; D is unclear. V was shortened by 6 bases and J by 8 bases, with 13 bases between the two germline ends. This CDR3 region has 12 residues. Germline V gives CDR1 DFQATT, CDR2 SNEGSKA (reference sequence). The CDR3 DNA reads as TGCAGTGCATCGGACTTAAAGGAAAAACTGTTTTTT. Translation: CSASDLKEKLFF.

CDR3 in DNA: TGTGCCAGCAGCTTAGAAGCGGGGCGGGAGCAGTACTTC. Protein product: CASSLEAGREQYF. The chain joins TRBV7-2 to TRBJ2-7; 7 bases align to TRBD2. CDR1 SGHTA and CDR2 FQGNSA come from the germline V gene. This CDR3 spans 13 amino acids. V was pared by 1 base and J by 7 bases, with 4 bases of the junction left unmatched.

By frequency in the sample, this clonotype is medium-sized. V gene TRBV6-5 combines with J gene TRBJ1-2; TRBD1 is a possible D gene (5 bases). The germline V gene encodes CDR1 MNHEY and CDR2 SVGAGI. V shed 6 bases and J shed 4 bases, with 15 bases lying between them. The CDR3 has 14 residues. CDR3 bases: TGTGCCAGCAGATCCCAGGGAGGGGCCTATGGCTACACCTTC. This codes for CASRSQGGAYGYTF.

This clonotype was counted between two and nine times. V and J are TRBV12-3 or TRBV12-4 and TRBJ2-3; perhaps D is TRBD1 or TRBD2 (5 bases each). The CDR3 length is 11 residues. Deletions cut 6 bases from V and 6 bases from J, with 7 bases between. The chain's CDR3 is CASRWGDTQYF. The CDR3 bases are TGTGCCAGCAGGTGGGGGGATACGCAGTATTTT.

The chain couples TRBV10-2 to TRBJ2-1; D remains unclear. The germline V gene encodes CDR1 WSHSY and CDR2 SAAADI. The germline V and J ends were trimmed by 5 bases and 8 bases, with 7 bases remaining between them. The CDR3 is made up of 11 amino acids. This CDR3 is CASSRWDEQFF. The CDR3 DNA is TGCGCCAGCAGTCGCTGGGATGAGCAGTTCTTC.

This clonotype is medium-sized (0.01 to 0.1%) by share. The CDR3 region is CASSYRKTSGGPTGELFF. The CDR3 DNA sequence: TGTGCCAGCAGTTACCGTAAGACTAGCGGGGGACCCACCGGGGAGCTGTTTTTT. V is TRBV6-5 and J is TRBJ2-2, with 12 bases fitting TRBD2. V dropped 2 bases and J dropped 4; count of bases not matched to a gene: 8. CDR3 length: 18 amino acids. In germline, CDR1 is MNHEY, CDR2 SVGAGI.

By proportion, this clonotype is medium-sized (0.01 to 0.1%). The chain links TRBV30 to TRBJ2-5; the match to TRBD2 covers 9 bases. Trimming cost V 2 bases and J 2 bases; bases outside gene matches: 0. The CDR3 has 13 amino acids. Germline assignment: CDR1 GTSNPN and CDR2 SVGIG (reference sequence). CDR3 nucleotide sequence: TGTGCCTGGAGTCTAGCGGGGCAAGAGACCCAGTACTTC. Amino acids: CAWSLAGQETQYF.

By share, this clonotype counts as medium-sized (0.01 to 0.1%). The chain links TRBV19 to TRBJ1-3; D is unclear. In germline, CDR1 is LNHDA, CDR2 SQIVND (reference sequence). Deletions cut 7 bases from V and 1 base from J, with 11 bases between. There are 14 residues in the CDR3. The CDR3 region is CASMMGSSGNTIYF. Written as DNA, the CDR3 is TGTGCCAGTATGATGGGATCATCTGGAAACACCATATATTTT.

As concerns this clonotype: A read error may be the cause here, since a much bigger clone is one base away. V and J are TRBV13 and TRBJ2-5; D might be TRBD2 (6 bases). Germline CDR1 reads PRHDT; CDR2 reads FYEKMQ (reference sequence). The CDR3 contains 14 residues. The CDR3 spells CASSSASDLETQNF. In nucleotides, the CDR3 is TGTGCCAGCAGCTCCGCTAGCGATCTGGAGACCCAGAACTTC.

This clonotype is medium-sized (0.01 to 0.1%) by share. This chain joins TRBV24-1 and TRBJ2-2, with D possibly TRBD1 on 6 matching bases. Germline V gene data show CDR1 as KGHDR and CDR2 as SFDVKD. V was shortened by 4 bases and J by 6 bases, with 11 bases between the two germline ends. The CDR3 loop spans 14 amino acids. CDR3 nucleotide sequence: TGTGCCACCAGTGACCAGGGGATAGCCGGGGAGCTGTTTTTT. This gives the protein CATSDQGIAGELFF.

In this sample, this clonotype is medium-sized. The chain has TRBV6-5 and TRBJ1-2; 7 nucleotides match TRBD1. This CDR3 has 17 amino acids. Germline-derived CDR1 and CDR2 are MNHEY and SVGAGI. With 0 bases clipped from V and 1 base from J, the junction kept 8 bases outside the gene matches. CDR3 residues: CASSYSGRGEDNYGYTF. The DNA of the CDR3 is TGTGCCAGCAGTTACTCGGGCAGGGGGGAGGATAACTATGGCTACACCTTC.

This clonotype is deemed medium-sized. The chain couples TRBV10-3 to TRBJ2-5, with D possibly being TRBD1 (6 bases). Trimming pared 5 bases from V and 0 bases from J, leaving 7 bases between. CDR1 and CDR2 (germline): ENHRY, SYGVKD. This CDR3 is built from 13 residues. For the CDR3, the DNA is TGTGCCATCAGTTCAGGGGACCAAGAGACCCAGTACTTC. Protein: CAISSGDQETQYF.

V is TRBV28 and J is TRBJ2-2; tentative D call: TRBD2 (6 bases). Germline-derived CDR1 and CDR2 are MDHEN and SYDVKM. This CDR3 is built from 17 residues. V lost 3 bases to trimming and J lost 6 bases, with 20 bases between them. DNA for the CDR3: TGTGCCAGCAGTTTGGTCGGAGGGGTAACCGTCCCCGGGGAGCTGTTTTTT. This encodes CASSLVGGVTVPGELFF.

This chain joins TRBV6-4 and TRBJ2-3; D ambiguous. This CDR3 has 15 residues. The V gene's germline CDR1 is MRHNA and CDR2 SNTAGT. Trimming left V 2 bases short and J 0 bases short, with 9 bases between. The CDR3, as DNA: TGTGCCAGCAGTGACGGGCAGGCTAGCACAGATACGCAGTATTTT. Encoded protein: CASSDGQASTDTQYF.

CDR3 bases: TGTGCCAGCACGGAGGGCGGAGCGGGAGACCGGAGGTACTTC. Amino acid sequence: CASTEGGAGDRRYF. The chain has TRBV14 and TRBJ2-7; 8 bases match TRBD2. The V gene end was trimmed by 7 bases and the J gene end by 12 bases; junction bases not matched to a gene: 17. This CDR3 is built from 14 residues. Germline V CDR1 and CDR2: SGHDN, FVKESK.